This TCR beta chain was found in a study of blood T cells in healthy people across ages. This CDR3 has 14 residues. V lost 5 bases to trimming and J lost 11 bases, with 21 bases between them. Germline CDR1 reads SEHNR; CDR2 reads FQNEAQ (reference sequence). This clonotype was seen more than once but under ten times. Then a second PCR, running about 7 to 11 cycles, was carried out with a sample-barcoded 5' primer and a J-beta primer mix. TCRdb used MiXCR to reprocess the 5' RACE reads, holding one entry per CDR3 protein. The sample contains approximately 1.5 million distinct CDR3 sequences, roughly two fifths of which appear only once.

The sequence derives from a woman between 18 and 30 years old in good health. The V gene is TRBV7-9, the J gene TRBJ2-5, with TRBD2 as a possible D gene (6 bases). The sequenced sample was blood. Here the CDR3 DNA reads TGTGCCAGCAGCGTTGGGGGGTTATACAATGAGCAGTACTTC. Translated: CASSVGGLYNEQYF.